These 10 T cell receptor beta chains share one sample of origin, sequenced in a study of T cells in Graves' hyperthyroidism and ophthalmopathy. RNA transcripts provided the source from which TCR beta CDR3 regions were amplified. The TCR CDR3 first-round RT-PCR relied on the HTBI primer set. TCRdb independently ran MiXCR on the multiplex PCR reads; one entry per CDR3 protein. The data hold 610,000 or so distinct CDR3 sequences, with roughly 50% observed a single time. Sequencing input: peripheral blood or thyroid tissue (not recorded which). These receptors all come from a woman under 30 with Graves' hyperthyroidism.

A single count supports this clonotype. This chain joins TRBV19 and TRBJ2-2; unclear D gene. This CDR3 spans 14 amino acids. The germline V gene has CDR1 LNHDA and CDR2 SQIVND (reference sequence). Trimming removed 3 bases at V and 3 bases at J, with 8 bases between. CDR3: CASSINGYTGELFF. The CDR3 DNA sequence: TGTGCCAGTAGTATCAACGGGTACACCGGGGAGCTGTTTTTT.

The chain has TRBV7-9 and TRBJ1-1; no clear D gene. V shed 5 bases and J shed 3 bases, with 10 bases lying between them. The CDR3 loop spans 13 amino acids. Germline V lookup: CDR1 SEHNR, CDR2 FQNEAQ (reference sequence). CDR3 nucleotides: TGTGCCAGCAGCCGACCAGAGCACACTGAAGCTTTCTTT. Encoded protein: CASSRPEHTEAFF.

This clonotype has only one observation. This chain links TRBV29-1 with TRBJ2-5; weak D call: TRBD1 (6 bases). V was clipped by 1 base and J by 2 bases, with 8 bases between them. This CDR3 has 13 amino acids. The germline V gene has CDR1 SQVTM and CDR2 ANQGSEA. The CDR3 coding sequence is TGCAGCGTTGAAGGGACAGATCAAGAGACCCAGTACTTC. Its translation is CSVEGTDQETQYF. The full variable domain, with the rest looked up from reference TRBV29-1 and TRBJ2-5, is SAVISQKPSRDICQRGTSLTIQCQVDSQVTMMFWYRQQPGQSLTLIATANQGSEATYESGFVIDKFPISRPNLTFSTLTVSNMSPEDSSIYLCSVEGTDQETQYFGPGTRLLVL.

This clonotype was picked up many times. The chain is built from TRBV29-1 and TRBJ2-2; no reliable D call. Germline CDR1 SQVTM, CDR2 ANQGSEA. The ends were cut back, 4 bases at V and 5 bases at J, with 8 bases in the middle. CDR3 length: 12 amino acids. The CDR3 nucleotides read TGCAGCGTTGTTGCGAGAACCGGGGAGCTGTTTTTT. Encoded protein: CSVVARTGELFF.

This clonotype was seen a handful of times. The chain employs TRBV7-9 and TRBJ2-1, with D uncertain. The CDR3 totals 11 residues. The germline V gene encodes CDR1 SEHNR and CDR2 FQNEAQ (reference sequence). Trimming took off 1 base at V and 10 bases at J, with 5 bases between the two ends. CDR3 amino acids: CASSLGWEQFF. The CDR3 nucleotides are TGTGCCAGCAGCTTAGGATGGGAGCAGTTCTTC. The full variable domain, rest sourced from reference TRBV7-9 and TRBJ2-1, is DTGVSQNPRHKITKRGQNVTFRCDPISEHNRLYWYRQTLGQGPEFLTYFQNEAQLEKSRLLSDRFSAERPKGSFSTLEIQRTEQGDSAMYLCASSLGWEQFFGPGTRLTVL.

This clonotype was detected only a few times. V usage is TRBV27 and J usage is TRBJ2-2; 10 nucleotides align to TRBD2. CDR3 length: 15 amino acids. Trimming cost V 5 bases and J 7 bases; bases outside gene matches: 7. The germline V gene has CDR1 MNHEY and CDR2 SMNVEV (reference sequence). The CDR3 DNA reads TGTGCCAGCAGTGTCCTAGCGGGAGCGGGCGGGGAGCTGTTTTTT. It is translated as CASSVLAGAGGELFF.

With regard to this clonotype: Because the CDR3's place on the DNA is in doubt, the DNA is left out and the CDR3 is given as listed by TCRdb. This chain links TRBV2 with TRBJ1-2; the D segment call TRBD1 is taken from the table without a DNA check. Looked up from germline, CDR1 is SNHLY and CDR2 is FYNNEI. The CDR3 is made up of 18 amino acids, end residues included. The CDR3 region is CASSVRDLYEKLFFGYTF.

CDR3 DNA sequence: TGCAGTGCAGGCAGGGGGGGGACCGGGGAGCTGTTTTTT. Translation: CSAGRGGTGELFF. The V call is TRBV20-1, the J call TRBJ2-2; D possibly uses TRBD1 or TRBD2 (7 bases each). The CDR3 extends over 13 amino acids. V was clipped by 6 bases and J by 5 bases, with 13 bases between them. Germline CDR1 and CDR2: DFQATT and SNEGSKA (reference sequence).

V and J are TRBV10-3 and TRBJ1-2, with 8 bases matching TRBD1. The germline gives CDR1 ENHRY, CDR2 SYGVKD. This CDR3 has 14 amino acids. The V gene end was trimmed by 3 bases and the J gene end by 7 bases; junction bases not matched to a gene: 7. DNA for the CDR3: TGTGCCATCAGTGACACGTGGGGACAGGCTGGCTACACCTTC. It encodes CAISDTWGQAGYTF.

The CDR3 DNA reads as TGTGCCAGCAGCTTAGGGGGACTCTCTCGGCGAACCGGGGAGCTGTTTTTT. Amino acid sequence: CASSLGGLSRRTGELFF. V is TRBV11-3 and J is TRBJ2-2; TRBD2 is a possible D gene (6 bases). The V and J ends lost 1 base and 5 bases respectively, with 17 bases between them. The CDR3 has 17 amino acids. CDR1 and CDR2 from the germline V gene are SGHNT and YENEEA.